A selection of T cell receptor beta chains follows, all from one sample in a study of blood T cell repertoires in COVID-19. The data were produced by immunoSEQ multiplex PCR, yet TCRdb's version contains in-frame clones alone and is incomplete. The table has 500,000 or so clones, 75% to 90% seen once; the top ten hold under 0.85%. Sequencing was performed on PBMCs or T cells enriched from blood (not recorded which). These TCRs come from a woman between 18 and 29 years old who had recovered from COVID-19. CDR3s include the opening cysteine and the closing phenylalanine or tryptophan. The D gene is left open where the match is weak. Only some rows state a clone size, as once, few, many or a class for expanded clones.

TGTGCCACCAGCGGCTTAGAGGGAGATACGCAGTATTTT	CATSGLEGDTQYF	TRBV15	TRBJ2-3	-	-
TGTGCCACCAGCAGATCGGACCTACCCGGGGATGAGCAGTTCTTC	CATSRSDLPGDEQFF	TRBV15	TRBJ2-1	-	-
TGTGCCAGCAGCGTACCAATTGGGAGGGGCACTGAAGCTTTCTTT	CASSVPIGRGTEAFF	TRBV5-8	TRBJ1-1	-	-
TGTGCCAGCAGCATCGACTACCTCACCTACGAGCAGTACTTC	CASSIDYLTYEQYF	TRBV7-2	TRBJ2-7	-	once
TGTGCCAGCGCTAGGGACAGGGAGTATGGAAACACCATATATTTT	CASARDREYGNTIYF	TRBV3-1/TRBV3-2	TRBJ1-3	TRBD1	-
TGTGCCAGCAGCTCCGACAGGGGGAGCACAGATACGCAGTATTTT	CASSSDRGSTDTQYF	TRBV7-2	TRBJ2-3	TRBD1	-
TGTGCCAGCAGTACAGGGTATGGCTACACCTTC	CASSTGYGYTF	TRBV2	TRBJ1-2	-	-
TGTGCCAGCAGCTTACAGGGCCTCTCTGGAAACACCATATATTTT	CASSLQGLSGNTIYF	TRBV7-9	TRBJ1-3	-	-
TGCGCCAGCACAGACAGGGTGGCCCTTGTGGCCGGGGAGCTGTTTTTT	CASTDRVALVAGELFF	TRBV5-1	TRBJ2-2	TRBD1	-
TGCAGTGCTAGTACAGGGTCCCCGAATAATTCACCCCTCCACTTT	CSASTGSPNNSPLHF	TRBV20-1	TRBJ1-6	-	-
TGTGCCAGCAGCCCTCAGGGGCTTGGCTACACCTTC	CASSPQGLGYTF	TRBV7-9	TRBJ1-2	-	-
TGTGCCAGCAGTTTGTCTAGCGGGGGGCTCGAGCAGTACTTC	CASSLSSGGLEQYF	TRBV27	TRBJ2-7	TRBD2	-
TGTGCCAGCAGCGTAGTCCGGGACAGGGATGGCTACACCTTC	CASSVVRDRDGYTF	TRBV7-9	TRBJ1-2	TRBD1	-
TGCGCCAGCAGCTTGATCCCGGGCACAGATACGCAGTATTTT	CASSLIPGTDTQYF	TRBV5-1	TRBJ2-3	-	-
TGTGCCACCGCGCGACCCCCGGAGAACAATGAGCAGTTCTTC	CATARPPENNEQFF	TRBV28	TRBJ2-1	-	-
TGTGCCAGCAGGGGGGGGCCCAATCAGCCCCAGCATTTT	CASRGGPNQPQHF	TRBV12-3/TRBV12-4	TRBJ1-5	-	-
TGTGCCAGCAGTCCGAGCTCCTACGAGCAGTACTTC	CASSPSSYEQYF	TRBV12-3/TRBV12-4	TRBJ2-7	-	once
TGTGCCAGCAGCTTAGGGGACTCTCAGCCCCAGCATTTT	CASSLGDSQPQHF	TRBV7-9	TRBJ1-5	-	few
TGCGCCAGCAGCTTACACGGACAGGGGGACGGTTGGGGCTTTAGCTCTGGAAACACCATATATTTT	CASSLHGQGDGWGFSSGNTIYF	TRBV5-1	TRBJ1-3	TRBD1	-
TGTGCCAGCAGCCTCCTCAGGGCACCCCTCCACTTT	CASSLLRAPLHF	TRBV3-1/TRBV3-2	TRBJ1-6	-	-
TGTGCCAGCAGTGAAAGTGGGGGGACAGGGGTATACGAGCAGTACTTC	CASSESGGTGVYEQYF	TRBV6-1	TRBJ2-7	TRBD1	-